A single sample is the source of the 25 T cell receptor beta chains below, sequenced in a study of shared clonotypes between healthy human individuals. Here immunoSEQ multiplex PCR was the method, and the copy in TCRdb shows in-frame clones only, minus some. The sample lists 2 million to 2.5 million clones, approximately 96% seen once, with around 0.13% in the top ten. Sequencing was carried out using naive CD4+ T cells sorted from blood. Subset here: CD45RA+ positively selected. Every receptor here comes from a man aged 18 to 29 in good health.

Worth noting for this clone: The junction shows a germline mismatch at one end, possibly a read error. This chain joins TRBV7-2 and TRBJ2-7; D uncertain. This CDR3 is built from 11 residues. The germline V gene encodes CDR1 SGHTA and CDR2 FQGNSA. CDR3 coding DNA: TGTGCCAGCAGCTTAGGCAGGTCCCTCTCCTTC. Amino acid sequence: CASSLGRSLSF.

The chain joins TRBV5-1 to TRBJ2-1; D is unresolved. V lost 0 bases to trimming and J lost 3 bases, with 13 bases between them. This CDR3 has 16 residues. The V gene's germline CDR1 is SGHRS and CDR2 YFSETQ. CDR3 DNA: TGCGCCAGCAGCTTGGCAAGCCAGGCCCTCTACAATGAGCAGTTCTTC. It is translated as CASSLASQALYNEQFF.

The rearrangement joins TRBV18 to TRBJ2-7; D is possibly TRBD1 or TRBD2 (5 bases each). Germline lookup yields CDR1 KGHSH and CDR2 LQKENI. The CDR3 runs 14 residues. Trimming took off 3 bases at V and 3 bases at J, with 12 bases between the two ends. The chain's CDR3 is CASSPPGPLYEQYF. CDR3 DNA: TGTGCCAGCTCACCGCCGGGGCCGCTCTACGAGCAGTACTTC.

The chain links TRBV5-1 to TRBJ1-1, with no clear D. This CDR3 contains 14 residues. Germline V gene lookup returns CDR1 SGHRS and CDR2 YFSETQ. The germline V and J ends were trimmed by 1 base and 2 bases, with 9 bases remaining between them. This CDR3 is CASSLSGHNTEAFF. CDR3 nucleotide sequence: TGCGCCAGCAGCTTGTCAGGTCACAACACTGAAGCTTTCTTT. The variable domain in full, with the rest retrieved from reference TRBV5-1 and TRBJ1-1, is KAGVTQTPRYLIKTRGQQVTLSCSPISGHRSVSWYQQTPGQGLQFLFEYFSETQRNKGNFPGRFSGRQFSNSRSEMNVSTLELGDSALYLCASSLSGHNTEAFFGQGTRLTVV.

CDR3 DNA: TGTGCCAGCAGCCAGGAAGGGAATAGTGGCTACACCTTC. Translated, it gives CASSQEGNSGYTF. This sequence joins TRBV7-9 and TRBJ1-2; D gene uncertain. Between the trimmed V and J ends, which lost 5 bases and 7 bases, there was a span of 14 bases. CDR3 length equals 13 residues. The germline CDR1 and CDR2 sequences are SEHNR and FQNEAQ (reference sequence).

The sample holds one count of this clone. V gene TRBV6-6 combines with J gene TRBJ2-4; D assignment may be TRBD1 or TRBD2 (5 bases each). Germline CDR1 is MNHNY and CDR2 is SVGAGI (reference sequence). Deletions cut 0 bases from V and 6 bases from J, with 12 bases between. The CDR3 spans 15 residues. CDR3 DNA: TGTGCCAGCAGTTACTCAGAGGGGTTTGGAAACATTCAGTACTTC. Translating gives CASSYSEGFGNIQYF.

The chain has TRBV2 and TRBJ2-7, with unresolved D. V was pared by 7 bases and J by 3 bases, with 16 bases between. The CDR3 is made up of 14 amino acids. From germline, CDR1 is SNHLY and CDR2 FYNNEI. CDR3 region: CASKISPIRYEQYF. CDR3 DNA sequence: TGTGCCAGCAAAATATCCCCTATCCGCTACGAGCAGTACTTC.

The chain joins TRBV5-4 to TRBJ1-2; the D gene is possibly TRBD1 (5 bases). This CDR3 is built from 14 residues. Deletions cut 3 bases from V and 6 bases from J, with 15 bases between. Germline V gene data show CDR1 as SGHNT and CDR2 as YYREEE (reference sequence). DNA for the CDR3: TGTGCCAGCAGCTCGGGGAGGGGTCGCGATGGCTACACCTTC. Protein sequence: CASSSGRGRDGYTF.

This chain connects TRBV5-6 to TRBJ2-2; 9 bases line up with TRBD1. The junction had 10 bases not matched to a gene; V was cut back by 0 bases and J by 1 base. CDR1 SGHDT and CDR2 YYEEEE come from the germline V gene. There are 19 residues in the CDR3. The DNA of the CDR3 is TGTGCCAGCAGCTTGGACAGGGGGCCGGTGCCCAAGAACACCGGGGAGCTGTTTTTT. Translated: CASSLDRGPVPKNTGELFF.

The chain is built from TRBV18 and TRBJ1-1; D call uncertain. CDR1 and CDR2 from the germline V gene are KGHSH and LQKENI. V was trimmed by 3 bases and J by 11 bases, leaving 16 bases between them. The CDR3 is made up of 13 amino acids. The CDR3, as DNA: TGTGCCAGCTCACCGGATCGGACGGCCGGGGCTTTCTTT. Translating gives CASSPDRTAGAFF.

This rearrangement joins TRBV5-1 to TRBJ2-5, with 8 positions matching TRBD1. This CDR3 contains 18 residues. Germline trimming cut 0 bases from V and 2 bases from J; bases unmatched to any gene: 12. Germline V gene sequence: CDR1 SGHRS, CDR2 YFSETQ. CDR3 loop: CASSLAVTGGSQQETQYF. CDR3 sequence (DNA): TGCGCCAGCAGCTTGGCGGTAACAGGGGGATCTCAACAAGAGACCCAGTACTTC.

The rearrangement links TRBV18 to TRBJ2-7; the match to TRBD1 covers 7 bases. Per the germline V gene, CDR1 is KGHSH and CDR2 is LQKENI. The CDR3 contains 15 residues. V dropped 6 bases and J dropped 3; count of bases not matched to a gene: 11. CDR3 protein: CASSPTGTAFYEQYF. CDR3 coding DNA: TGTGCCAGCTCGCCAACAGGGACAGCCTTCTACGAGCAGTACTTC.

This clone came up a few times. This sample also contains other DNA sequences that code for the same CDR3. The chain joins TRBV7-2 to TRBJ2-7, with TRBD2 identical over 8 bases. Germline V gene sequence: CDR1 SGHTA, CDR2 FQGNSA. V shed 3 bases, J shed 0 bases, and the junction held 4 bases outside the gene matches. This CDR3 contains 15 residues. CDR3 sequence: CASSLGGGSSYEQYF. The CDR3 DNA reads as TGTGCCAGCAGCTTGGGCGGGGGGAGCTCCTACGAGCAGTACTTC.

This chain joins TRBV25-1 and TRBJ1-3, with TRBD1 identical over 7 bases. Losses at the gene ends were 3 bases for V and 0 bases for J; bases not matched to a gene: 8. Germline V gives CDR1 MGHDK, CDR2 SYGVNS. The CDR3 is made up of 17 amino acids. The CDR3 nucleotides read TGTGCCAGCAGTGACCCCCGGACAGGTAGCTCTGGAAACACCATATATTTT. It is translated as CASSDPRTGSSGNTIYF.

The gene calls are TRBV18 and TRBJ2-5; 9 bases are a match to TRBD1. The length of the CDR3 is 14 residues. V trimming: 2 bases; J trimming: 3 bases; junction bases outside the gene matches: 1. Germline CDR1 is KGHSH and CDR2 is LQKENI. The CDR3 DNA reads TGTGCCAGCTCACCAACAGGGGGCGAAGAGACCCAGTACTTC. Translating it yields CASSPTGGEETQYF.

V is TRBV4-1 and J is TRBJ2-5; possible D gene TRBD2, 5 bases. Germline V gene data show CDR1 as MGHRA and CDR2 as YSYEKL. Trimming shortened V by 1 base and J by 6 bases, and 15 bases separated the two germline ends. This CDR3 region has 15 residues. Written as DNA, the CDR3 is TGCGCCAGCAGCCAAGCAAGCCAACTAGGGAAGACCCAGTACTTC. As protein: CASSQASQLGKTQYF.

The rearrangement joins TRBV5-1 to TRBJ1-2; D is unresolved. Germline CDR1 reads SGHRS; CDR2 reads YFSETQ. V lost 4 bases to trimming and J lost 4 bases, with 11 bases between them. The CDR3 is made up of 13 amino acids. The CDR3 sequence: CASSTDVAYGYTF. CDR3 nucleotides: TGCGCCAGCAGCACGGACGTTGCCTATGGCTACACCTTC.

This sequence joins TRBV19 and TRBJ1-5, with TRBD1 matching over 8 bases. The germline V gene has CDR1 LNHDA and CDR2 SQIVND (reference sequence). The CDR3 length is 16 residues. Losses at the gene ends were 4 bases for V and 6 bases for J; bases not matched to a gene: 11. This CDR3 is CASSTHKDRAGQPQHF. CDR3 sequence (DNA): TGTGCCAGTAGTACCCACAAGGACAGGGCGGGTCAGCCCCAGCATTTT.

The V call is TRBV29-1, the J call TRBJ2-1; D not resolved. The CDR3 sequence is 13 residues long. The V gene lost 7 bases and the J gene lost 3 bases, with 13 bases spanning the gap. In germline, CDR1 is SQVTM, CDR2 ANQGSEA. CDR3 sequence (DNA): TGCAGCGCGTTGTTAGCAGACTACAATGAGCAGTTCTTC. As protein: CSALLADYNEQFF.

This rearrangement joins TRBV4-1 to TRBJ1-4; TRBD1 is a possible D gene (6 bases). CDR3 size: 14 residues. Trimming shortened V by 6 bases and J by 5 bases, and 13 bases separated the two germline ends. CDR1 is MGHRA, CDR2 YSYEKL, per germline. CDR3 region: CASSLGQRNEKLFF. CDR3 bases: TGCGCCAGCAGTCTTGGACAGAGAAATGAAAAACTGTTTTTT.

This clone appeared once. Other DNA sequences of this sample code for an identical CDR3. This sequence joins TRBV25-1 and TRBJ2-7; 7 nucleotides agree with TRBD2. The trim removed 5 bases at V and 3 bases at J, leaving 4 bases unmatched. Germline V gene sequence: CDR1 MGHDK, CDR2 SYGVNS. CDR3 length equals 13 residues. The CDR3: CASSRAGFYEQYF. CDR3 sequence (DNA): TGTGCCAGCAGTCGAGCGGGGTTCTACGAGCAGTACTTC.

The chain recombines TRBV7-9 with TRBJ2-1; the D gene is possibly TRBD1 (6 bases). Germline V gene sequence: CDR1 SEHNR, CDR2 FQNEAQ (reference sequence). Trimming cost V 2 bases and J 6 bases, with 17 bases left between them. This CDR3 is built from 16 residues. CDR3 sequence reads: CASSLRTGNPSNEQFF. The CDR3 bases are TGTGCCAGCAGCTTAAGAACAGGGAACCCCTCCAATGAGCAGTTCTTC.

This chain joins TRBV14 and TRBJ2-5, with a possible D match to TRBD2 (6 bases). The CDR3 has 14 residues. V lost 4 bases and J lost 2, with 11 bases in between. Germline V gene data show CDR1 as SGHDN and CDR2 as FVKESK. CDR3 protein: CASSRRLGQETQYF. As DNA, the CDR3 is TGTGCCAGCAGCCGGCGACTAGGTCAAGAGACCCAGTACTTC.

This clone has just one count. Here the CDR3 DNA reads TGTGCCTGGTCGGGGGTCGTCGCAGATACGCAGTATTTT. It yields the protein CAWSGVVADTQYF. V and J are TRBV30 and TRBJ2-3, with D perhaps matching TRBD2 (6 bases). V lost 5 bases, J lost 4 bases, and 13 bases lay in between. Germline CDR1 reads GTSNPN; CDR2 reads SVGIG (reference sequence). The CDR3 consists of 13 residues. The full variable domain, with the rest looked up from reference TRBV30 and TRBJ2-3, is SQTIHQWPATLVQPVGSPLSLECTVEGTSNPNLYWYRQAAGRGLQLLFYSVGIGQISSEVPQNLSASRPQDRQFILSSKKLLLSDSGFYLCAWSGVVADTQYFGPGTRLTVL.

The chain carries TRBV18 and TRBJ2-5, with TRBD2 matching over 11 bases. In germline, CDR1 is KGHSH, CDR2 LQKENI. V lost 3 bases and J lost 3; bases outside the gene matches: 21. This CDR3 has 21 amino acids. CDR3: CASSPQSSPGTSGGLKETQYF. The CDR3 nucleotides read TGTGCCAGCTCACCCCAGTCTTCGCCCGGGACTAGCGGCGGTCTGAAAGAGACCCAGTACTTC.